The rows below give T cell receptor beta chains drawn from one sample of a study of blood T cell repertoires in COVID-19. Libraries were prepared by immunoSEQ multiplex PCR; TCRdb keeps only in-frame clonotypes and omits some of them. The table has roughly 280,000 clones, 75% to 90% seen once. Source material: PBMCs or T cells enriched from blood (not recorded which). Receptor source: a woman younger than 30 who had recovered from COVID-19. The CDR3 runs from the conserved cysteine through the conserved F or W. D genes are given only for firm matches. Not every row has a clone size; where given, it reads once, few, many or a size class.

D	size	V	J	DNA	CDR3
-	-	TRBV7-9	TRBJ2-7	TGTGCCAGCACTAACTTCCGTTACGAGCAGTACTTC	CASTNFRYEQYF
-	-	TRBV19	TRBJ2-2	TGTGCCAGTAGTATTCAGGGCACAGTCAACGAGCTGTTTTTT	CASSIQGTVNELFF
-	-	TRBV4-1	TRBJ1-1	TGCGCCAGCGGACATGTGGGAGGGATGGTCACTGAAGCTTTCTTT	CASGHVGGMVTEAFF
-	-	TRBV15	TRBJ1-1	TGTGCCACCAGCAGAGATTCAGGCAGGGTTAGAGCTTTCTTT	CATSRDSGRVRAFF
TRBD1	-	TRBV29-1	TRBJ1-1	TGCAGCGTTGAAGGGACAGGGGTCGGGGCTGAAGCTTTCTTT	CSVEGTGVGAEAFF
-	-	TRBV11-2	TRBJ1-2	TGTGCCAGCGACCACGGCGGGGACTATGGCTACACCTTC	CASDHGGDYGYTF
-	-	TRBV19	TRBJ2-2	TGTGCCAGTAGTATAGTACAGGGCCCTTTTCTGACCGGGGAGCTGTTTTTT	CASSIVQGPFLTGELFF
TRBD1	-	TRBV6-5	TRBJ1-1	TGTGCCAGCAGTTACTCCGGACAGGGAGGGACTGAAGCTTTCTTT	CASSYSGQGGTEAFF
-	-	TRBV5-1	TRBJ2-3	TGCGCCAGCAGCTTTACCCCAGGGAGCACAGATACGCAGTATTTT	CASSFTPGSTDTQYF
-	-	TRBV2	TRBJ1-2	TGTGCCAGCAGTGAAGCGCAGTTAATAAAGAACTATGGCTACACCTTC	CASSEAQLIKNYGYTF
-	once	TRBV2	TRBJ2-1	TGTGCCAGCAGTGGAGGGAGGCTAGGGGCGAATGAGCAGTTCTTC	CASSGGRLGANEQFF
-	-	TRBV11-2	TRBJ2-2	TGTGCCAGCAGTCTAGGACTTAACACCGGGGAGCTGTTTTTT	CASSLGLNTGELFF
-	-	TRBV11-2	TRBJ1-2	TGTGCCAGCAGCTCCACCCCGGGGGGCCCCTATGGCTACACCTTC	CASSSTPGGPYGYTF
-	-	TRBV7-9	TRBJ2-5	TGTGCCAGCAGCTTCCCGGGGAGCTGGGAGACCCAGTACTTC	CASSFPGSWETQYF
-	-	TRBV27	TRBJ1-5	TGTGCCAGCAGTTTGAGTCCAGGGTCAGGGAACAATCAGCCCCAGCATTTT	CASSLSPGSGNNQPQHF
-	few	TRBV6-2/TRBV6-3	TRBJ2-7	TGTGCCAGCAGTCCCGGACATATAGGCTACGAGCAGTACTTC	CASSPGHIGYEQYF
-	-	TRBV18	TRBJ1-3	TGTGCCAGCTCACAGGGGCAGTTGCTTGGAAACACCATATATTTT	CASSQGQLLGNTIYF
-	-	TRBV7-8	TRBJ2-7	TGTGCCAGCAGCTTATCTTTTAGTTACGAGCAGTACTTC	CASSLSFSYEQYF
TRBD1	-	TRBV28	TRBJ1-2	TGTGCCAGCAACCAAGCCGGGACAGTCGGGCGCTATGGCTACACCTTC	CASNQAGTVGRYGYTF
-	few	TRBV7-6	TRBJ1-5	TGTGCCAGCAGCTTAGGACCGGGTCAGCCCCAGCATTTT	CASSLGPGQPQHF
-	-	TRBV15	TRBJ1-1	TGTGCCACCAGCAGAGATCGGGCTACAGGGTCAGCTTTCTTT	CATSRDRATGSAFF
-	-	TRBV6-5	TRBJ2-3	TGTGCCAGCAGCCACGAGACTAGCACAGATACGCAGTATTTT	CASSHETSTDTQYF
-	-	TRBV27	TRBJ1-5	TGTGCCAGCAGTTTATCCGGACACTCCCTAGGAGATCAGCCCCAGCATTTT	CASSLSGHSLGDQPQHF
TRBD1	-	TRBV29-1	TRBJ1-2	TGCAGCGTGCCGGGACAGCAGTATGGCTACACCTTC	CSVPGQQYGYTF
TRBD1	-	TRBV7-9	TRBJ2-7	TGTGCCAGCAGCTTGAGACAGGGGGCAGTGCACGAGCAGTACTTC	CASSLRQGAVHEQYF
TRBD2	-	TRBV29-1	TRBJ2-3	TGCAGCGTCCTTAGGAGCGGGGGGGCCACGAGGACGCAGTATTTT	CSVLRSGGATRTQYF
-	-	TRBV11-2	TRBJ1-1	TGTGCCTTCGGACGGGGGAACACTGAAGCTTTCTTT	CAFGRGNTEAFF
TRBD1	-	TRBV10-3	TRBJ1-1	TGTGCCATCAATAATCCGACGACAGGGGCGACTGAAGCTTTCTTT	CAINNPTTGATEAFF
-	-	TRBV11-1	TRBJ2-1	TGTGCCAGCAGCGTAACTAGTCGAGAGCAGTTCTTC	CASSVTSREQFF
-	-	TRBV12-3/TRBV12-4	TRBJ1-6	TGTGCCAGCAGTTTTATGCAGGCGGGACCCCTCCACTTT	CASSFMQAGPLHF
TRBD1	-	TRBV5-1	TRBJ1-1	TGCGCCAGCAGCCCCGGACAGGCGGCTTCCGAAGCTTTCTTT	CASSPGQAASEAFF
-	-	TRBV4-1	TRBJ2-4	TGCGCCAGCAGCCAAAACGGGTACAAAAACATTCAGTACTTC	CASSQNGYKNIQYF
-	-	TRBV2	TRBJ2-1	TGTGCCAGCAGTGGGGCGATGGGCCGAGGGAACGATGAGCAGTTCTTC	CASSGAMGRGNDEQFF
-	-	TRBV2	TRBJ2-1	TGTGCCAGCAGATACCAGGGGGAGCAGTTCTTC	CASRYQGEQFF
-	-	TRBV12-3/TRBV12-4	TRBJ2-3	TGTGCCAGCAGTGCGCGCACAGATACGCAGTATTTT	CASSARTDTQYF
-	-	TRBV11-2	TRBJ2-5	TGTGCCAGCAGCCCTCTGGGGGGGACCCAGTACTTC	CASSPLGGTQYF
-	-	TRBV30	TRBJ1-6	TGTGCCTGGGGGAACAGGATGACAGGTGGCTTTCCCTATAATTCACCCCTCCACTTT	CAWGNRMTGGFPYNSPLHF
-	-	TRBV9	TRBJ1-1	TGTGCCAGCAGCCCGAAGGGAGGACTAAACACTGAAGCTTTCTTT	CASSPKGGLNTEAFF
-	-	TRBV9	TRBJ1-6	TGTGCCAGCAGCCCAGCGGTCACCTCACCCCTCCACTTT	CASSPAVTSPLHF
-	-	TRBV5-4	TRBJ2-5	TGTGCCAGCAGCTTGGATTGGGTCGGGGGAGAGACCCAGTACTTC	CASSLDWVGGETQYF
-	-	TRBV10-1	TRBJ1-1	TGCGCCAGCAGTGGGAACTCAGGGGTCACTGAAGCTTTCTTT	CASSGNSGVTEAFF
-	-	TRBV7-9	TRBJ1-2	TGTGCCAGCAGCTTAGTTGGACAGTCTAACTATGGCTACACCTTC	CASSLVGQSNYGYTF
TRBD1	-	TRBV25-1	TRBJ2-7	TGTGCCAGCAGTGAATCGGGACAGGGTGCCGTCTCCTACGAGCAGTACTTC	CASSESGQGAVSYEQYF
TRBD2	-	TRBV6-4	TRBJ2-1	TGTGCCACCGCCCGGGAGGCCGTCCACAATGAGCAGTTCTTC	CATAREAVHNEQFF
TRBD2	-	TRBV24-1	TRBJ2-5	TGTGCCACCAGTGGAGGGAGGGGCCAAGAGACCCAGTACTTC	CATSGGRGQETQYF
-	-	TRBV4-1	TRBJ1-6	TGCGCCAGCAGCCAAGCTCCCCCCAGCGGGAATTCACCCCTCCACTTT	CASSQAPPSGNSPLHF